This T cell receptor (beta chain) emerged from a study of shared T cell receptors in the human thymus (dated by TCRdb to about 2021). Background for the entire study: The study examined how self-reactive, shared T-cell receptor alpha chains are generated in the human thymus.

Ends trimmed: V by 3 bases, J by 6 bases; bases unmatched to a gene: 4. The cysteine opens and the phenylalanine closes a CDR3 of 15 amino acids. The read is trimmed to its CDR3 DNA, 45 bases read in frame from base 1. The CDR1 and CDR2 encoded by the germline V gene are MGHRA and YSYEKL. Concerning this clone: No antigen is known for it. Per-nucleotide qualities are absent, and no much larger clonotype sits a single base away.

Libraries were made using the immunoSEQ multiplex PCR assay. The clones in this table, taken by TCRdb from immuneACCESS, are in-frame only. Not every clone is retained; where verified, under half of the shortfall comes from an unresolved V gene, and the cause of the rest is unknown. The sample table shows approximately 760,000 clones, and 80% to 90% are seen once. The top ten constitute around 0.0099% of the sample. These same records also appear under a second study, on human thymus T cells. The second study's paper adds: The donors were immunologically healthy infants in Finland who had open corrective cardiac surgery for congenital heart defects. Thymus tissue was collected as surgical resects that were removed during corrective cardiac surgery. Usage of V and J gene segments appeared to be biased in both the thymic and the peripheral blood repertoires. Highly overlapping thymic TCR repertoires among unrelated individuals were reported in the related research. The study characterized TCR alpha and beta repertoires from under ten infant thymus samples and a few related peripheral blood samples. The cohort included about 6 male and two female infants, with donor ages spanning 7 to 244 days. After being mechanically released from the tissue, thymocytes were kept at -70 degrees C in pellets of about 9-34 million cells. A QIAsymphony instrument was used to extract genomic DNA from frozen cell pellets. Using the immunoSEQ multiplex PCR assay, the TCRB and TCRAD loci were amplified from a standardized quantity of quality-controlled genomic DNA. The V(D)J region was spanned by amplicons of a length sufficient to cover the CDR3 and to identify V and J genes. The amplicons were sequenced on an Illumina platform via the commercial immunoSEQ service. Primer bias and sequencing errors were corrected as previously described, and TCRAD and TCRB were defined on the basis of the IMGT database. Analysis of the repertoires was done with immunoSEQ Analyzer 3.0 and VDJTools and included basic statistics, V/J segment usage, diversity estimates, rarefaction and pairwise overlap. To estimate diversity, the Chao1, ChaoE, Efron-Thisted, Shannon and inverse Simpson indices were applied, and diversity was also estimated on datasets down-sampled to the smallest sample. Repertoire overlap was determined by strict matching of CDR3 nucleotide sequence, V gene and J gene, and Jaccard-based multidimensional scaling clustering was applied. Thymus samples yielded on average approximately 800,000 unique TCRB clonotypes, compared with 70,000 to 85,000 from blood samples.

Here the chain combines TRBV4-1 and TRBJ1-6; TRBD1 agrees with 8 junctional bases. The sequenced sample consisted of thymocytes. The sequence derives from a girl under two years old with a congenital heart defect. Donor details come from another sample of the same person, matched by shared clones. The CDR3 is CASSHGDRPNSPLHF. In nucleotide form, the sequence is TGCGCCAGCAGCCACGGGGACAGGCCTAATTCACCCCTCCACTTT.